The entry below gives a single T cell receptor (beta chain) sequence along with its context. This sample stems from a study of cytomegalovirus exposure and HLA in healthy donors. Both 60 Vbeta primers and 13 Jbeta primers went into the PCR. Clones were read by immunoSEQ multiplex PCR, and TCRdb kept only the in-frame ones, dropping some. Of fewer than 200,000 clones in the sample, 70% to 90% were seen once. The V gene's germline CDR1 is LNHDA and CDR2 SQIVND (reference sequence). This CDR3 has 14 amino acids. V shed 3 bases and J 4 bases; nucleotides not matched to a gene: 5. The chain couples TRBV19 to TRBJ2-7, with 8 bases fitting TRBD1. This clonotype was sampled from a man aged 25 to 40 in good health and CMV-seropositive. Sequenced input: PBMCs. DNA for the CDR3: TGTGCCAGTAGTATGTTCAACAGGGGGTACGAGCAGTACTTC. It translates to CASSMFNRGYEQYF.